The clone carrying this TCR beta chain was seen ten or more times. MiXCR was run by TCRdb on the 5' RACE reads, yielding one entry per CDR3 protein. The data show around 84,000 distinct CDR3 sequences, 10% seen once. The sample originates from a study of early T cells in non-severe SARS-CoV-2 infection. Germline lookup yields CDR1 SGHTA and CDR2 FQGNSA. Trimming left V 3 bases short and J 2 bases short, with 7 bases between. The CDR3 totals 13 residues. The clonotype originates from an adult who was a healthcare worker with PCR-confirmed SARS-CoV-2 infection or an uninfected control (not recorded which). The chain recombines TRBV7-2 with TRBJ1-1; no firm D call. The sample was whole blood, taken at baseline. The DNA for the CDR3 is TGTGCCAGCAGCTTCGCGGCTAACACTGAAGCTTTCTTT. It specifies CASSFAANTEAFF.